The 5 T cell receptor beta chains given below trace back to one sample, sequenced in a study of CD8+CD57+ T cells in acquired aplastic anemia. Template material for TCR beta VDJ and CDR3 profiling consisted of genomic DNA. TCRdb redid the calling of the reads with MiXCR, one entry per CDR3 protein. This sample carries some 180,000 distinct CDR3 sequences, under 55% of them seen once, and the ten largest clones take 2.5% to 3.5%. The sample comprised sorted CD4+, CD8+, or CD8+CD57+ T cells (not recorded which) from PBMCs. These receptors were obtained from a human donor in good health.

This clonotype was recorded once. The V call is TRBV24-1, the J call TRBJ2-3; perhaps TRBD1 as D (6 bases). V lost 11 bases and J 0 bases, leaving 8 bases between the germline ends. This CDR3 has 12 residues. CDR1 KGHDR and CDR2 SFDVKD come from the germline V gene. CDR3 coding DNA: TGTGCCAGAACAGGGAGCACAGATACGCAGTATTTT. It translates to CARTGSTDTQYF.

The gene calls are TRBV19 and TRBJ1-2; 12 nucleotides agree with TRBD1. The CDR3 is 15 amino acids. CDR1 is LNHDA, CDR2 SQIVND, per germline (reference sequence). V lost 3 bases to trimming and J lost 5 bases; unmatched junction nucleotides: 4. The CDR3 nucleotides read TGTGCCAGTAGTATTGGGACAGGGGGCGGATATGGCTACACCTTC. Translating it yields CASSIGTGGGYGYTF.

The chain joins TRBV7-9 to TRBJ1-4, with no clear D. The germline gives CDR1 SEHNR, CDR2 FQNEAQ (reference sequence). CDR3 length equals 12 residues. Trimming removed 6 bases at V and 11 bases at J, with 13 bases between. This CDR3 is CASSASLGKLFF. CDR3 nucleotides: TGTGCCAGCAGTGCCAGCTTGGGGAAACTGTTTTTT. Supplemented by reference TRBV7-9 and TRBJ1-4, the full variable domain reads DTGVSQNPRHKITKRGQNVTFRCDPISEHNRLYWYRQTLGQGPEFLTYFQNEAQLEKSRLLSDRFSAERPKGSFSTLEIQRTEQGDSAMYLCASSASLGKLFFGSGTQLSVL.

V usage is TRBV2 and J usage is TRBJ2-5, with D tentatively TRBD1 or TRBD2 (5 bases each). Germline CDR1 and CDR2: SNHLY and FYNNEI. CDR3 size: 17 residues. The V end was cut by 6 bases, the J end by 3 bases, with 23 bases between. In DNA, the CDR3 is TGTGCCAGCAGCGAAAACTGGGGCAGGAAGAGGGAAGAGACCCAGTACTTC. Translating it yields CASSENWGRKREETQYF.

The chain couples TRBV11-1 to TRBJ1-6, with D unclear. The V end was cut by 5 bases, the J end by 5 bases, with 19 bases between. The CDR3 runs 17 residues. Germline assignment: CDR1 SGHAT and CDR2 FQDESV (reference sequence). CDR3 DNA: TGTGCCAGCAGCGCTTTCACAAGCGGCGCTAATAATTCACCCCTCCACTTT. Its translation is CASSAFTSGANNSPLHF. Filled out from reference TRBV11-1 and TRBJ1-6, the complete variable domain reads EAEVAQSPRYKITEKSQAVAFWCDPISGHATLYWYRQILGQGPELLVQFQDESVVDDSQLPKDRFSAERLKGVDSTLKIQPAELGDSAMYLCASSAFTSGANNSPLHFGNGTRLTVT.